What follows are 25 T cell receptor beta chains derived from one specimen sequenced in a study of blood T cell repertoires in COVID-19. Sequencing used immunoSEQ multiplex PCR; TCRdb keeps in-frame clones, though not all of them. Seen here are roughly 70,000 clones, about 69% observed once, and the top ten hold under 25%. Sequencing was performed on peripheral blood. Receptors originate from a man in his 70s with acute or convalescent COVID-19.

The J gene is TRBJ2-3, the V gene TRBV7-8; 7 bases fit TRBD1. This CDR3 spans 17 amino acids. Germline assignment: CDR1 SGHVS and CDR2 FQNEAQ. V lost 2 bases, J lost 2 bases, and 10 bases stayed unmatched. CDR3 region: CASSLTGQLGTTDTQYF. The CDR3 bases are TGTGCCAGCAGCTTAACGGGACAGCTTGGGACCACAGATACGCAGTATTTT.

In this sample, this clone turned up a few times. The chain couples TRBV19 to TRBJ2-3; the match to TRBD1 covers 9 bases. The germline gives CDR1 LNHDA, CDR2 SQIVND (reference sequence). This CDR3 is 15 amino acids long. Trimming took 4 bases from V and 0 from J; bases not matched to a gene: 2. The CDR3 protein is CASSTTGGSTDTQYF. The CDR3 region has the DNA TGTGCCAGTAGTACGACAGGGGGTAGCACAGATACGCAGTATTTT.

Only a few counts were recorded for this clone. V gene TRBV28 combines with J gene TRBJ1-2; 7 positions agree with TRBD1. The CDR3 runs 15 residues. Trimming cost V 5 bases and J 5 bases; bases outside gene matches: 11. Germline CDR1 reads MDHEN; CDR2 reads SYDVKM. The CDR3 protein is CASSTDRRSVYGYTF. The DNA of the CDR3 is TGTGCCAGCAGTACGGACAGGAGATCCGTTTATGGCTACACCTTC.

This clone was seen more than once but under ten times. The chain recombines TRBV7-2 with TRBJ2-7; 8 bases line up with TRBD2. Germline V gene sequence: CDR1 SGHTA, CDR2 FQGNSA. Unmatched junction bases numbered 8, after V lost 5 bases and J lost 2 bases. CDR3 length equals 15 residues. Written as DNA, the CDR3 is TGTGCCAGCAGCCCTCCAGCGGGAGCGGCCTACGAGCAGTACTTC. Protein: CASSPPAGAAYEQYF.

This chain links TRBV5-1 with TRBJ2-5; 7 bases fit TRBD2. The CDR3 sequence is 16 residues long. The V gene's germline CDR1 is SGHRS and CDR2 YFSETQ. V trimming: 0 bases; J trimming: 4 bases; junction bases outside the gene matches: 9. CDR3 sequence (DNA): TGCGCCAGCAGCTTGGCCGTGGGAGGGCGTTCAGAGACCCAGTACTTC. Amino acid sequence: CASSLAVGGRSETQYF.

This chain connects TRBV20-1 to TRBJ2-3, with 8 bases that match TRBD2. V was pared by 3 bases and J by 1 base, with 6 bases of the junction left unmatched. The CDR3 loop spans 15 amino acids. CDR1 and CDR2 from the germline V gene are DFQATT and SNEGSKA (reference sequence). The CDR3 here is CSASRLREGTDTQYF. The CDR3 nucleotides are TGCAGTGCTAGTCGTTTGCGGGAGGGCACAGATACGCAGTATTTT.

In DNA, the CDR3 is TGTGCCAGCAGCTTAGGGGGAGCGGTTCTGTCCGGGGAGCTGTTTTTT. This encodes CASSLGGAVLSGELFF. This chain links TRBV11-3 with TRBJ2-2; D perhaps matches TRBD2 (5 bases). Germline V gene sequence: CDR1 SGHNT, CDR2 YENEEA. The CDR3 has 16 residues. V gave up 1 base and J gave up 6 bases, with 15 bases separating them. Full variable domain (remainder filled in from reference TRBV11-3 and TRBJ2-2): EAGVVQSPRYKIIEKKQPVAFWCNPISGHNTLYWYLQNLGQGPELLIRYENEEAVDDSQLPKDRFSAERLKGVDSTLKIQPAELGDSAVYLCASSLGGAVLSGELFFGEGSRLTVL.

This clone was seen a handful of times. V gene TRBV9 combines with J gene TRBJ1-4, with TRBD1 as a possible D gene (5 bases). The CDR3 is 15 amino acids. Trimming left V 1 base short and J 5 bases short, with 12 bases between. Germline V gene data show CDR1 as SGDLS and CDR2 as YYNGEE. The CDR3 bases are TGTGCCAGCAGCGTAAGGGGCAGCGTAAATGAAAAACTGTTTTTT. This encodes CASSVRGSVNEKLFF.

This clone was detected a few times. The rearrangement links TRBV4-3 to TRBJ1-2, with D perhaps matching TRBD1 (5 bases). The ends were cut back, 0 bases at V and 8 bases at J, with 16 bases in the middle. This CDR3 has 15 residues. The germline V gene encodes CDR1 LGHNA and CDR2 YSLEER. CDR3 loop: CASSQDRTNPHGYTF. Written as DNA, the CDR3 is TGCGCCAGCAGCCAAGATAGGACAAACCCTCACGGCTACACCTTC.

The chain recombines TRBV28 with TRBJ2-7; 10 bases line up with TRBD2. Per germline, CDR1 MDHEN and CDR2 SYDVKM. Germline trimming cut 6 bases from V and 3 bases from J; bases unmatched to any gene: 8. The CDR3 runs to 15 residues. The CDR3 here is CASRDGTSDHYEQYF. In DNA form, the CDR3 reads TGTGCCAGCAGGGACGGGACTAGCGATCACTACGAGCAGTACTTC.

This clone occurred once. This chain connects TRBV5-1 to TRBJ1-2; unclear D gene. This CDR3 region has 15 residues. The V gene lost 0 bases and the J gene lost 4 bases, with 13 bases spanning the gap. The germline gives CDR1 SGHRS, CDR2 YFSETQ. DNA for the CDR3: TGCGCCAGCAGCTTGGGGCCCGACGGGTCCTATGGCTACACCTTC. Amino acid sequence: CASSLGPDGSYGYTF.

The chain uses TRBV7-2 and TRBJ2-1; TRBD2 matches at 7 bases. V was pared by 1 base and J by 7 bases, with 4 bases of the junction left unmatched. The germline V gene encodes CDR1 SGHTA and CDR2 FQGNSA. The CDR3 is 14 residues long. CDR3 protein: CASSLENGGNEQFF. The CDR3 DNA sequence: TGTGCCAGCAGCTTAGAGAACGGGGGGAATGAGCAGTTCTTC.

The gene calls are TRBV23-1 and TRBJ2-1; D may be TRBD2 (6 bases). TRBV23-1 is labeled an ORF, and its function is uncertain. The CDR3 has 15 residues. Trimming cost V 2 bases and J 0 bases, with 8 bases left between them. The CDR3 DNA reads TGCGCCAGCAGTCAAAGGGGACTCTCCTACAATGAGCAGTTCTTC. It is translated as CASSQRGLSYNEQFF.

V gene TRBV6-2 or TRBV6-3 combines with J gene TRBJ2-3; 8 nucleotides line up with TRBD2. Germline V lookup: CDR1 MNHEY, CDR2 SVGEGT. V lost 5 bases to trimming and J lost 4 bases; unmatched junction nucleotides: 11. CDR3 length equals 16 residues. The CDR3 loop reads CASSGGLAGGADTQYF. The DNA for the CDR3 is TGTGCCAGCAGTGGGGGGCTAGCGGGTGGAGCAGATACGCAGTATTTT.

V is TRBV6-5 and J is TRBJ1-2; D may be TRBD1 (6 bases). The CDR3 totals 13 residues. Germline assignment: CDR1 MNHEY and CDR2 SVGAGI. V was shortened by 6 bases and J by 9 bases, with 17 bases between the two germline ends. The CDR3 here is CASSNRDTERYTF. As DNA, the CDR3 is TGTGCCAGCAGCAACCGGGACACCGAGCGCTACACCTTC.

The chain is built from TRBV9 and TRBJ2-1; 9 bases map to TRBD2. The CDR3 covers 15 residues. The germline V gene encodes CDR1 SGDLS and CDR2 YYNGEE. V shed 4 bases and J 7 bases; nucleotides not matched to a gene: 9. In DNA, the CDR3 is TGTGCCAGCAGCTTAAGTAGCGGGAGATGGAATGAGCAGTTCTTC. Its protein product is CASSLSSGRWNEQFF.

CDR3 bases: TGTGCCAGCAGCGCCTCCGGGGGAGGGTCTAATGAAAAACTGTTTTTT. Residues: CASSASGGGSNEKLFF. J is TRBJ1-4 and V is TRBV9, with a weak D call TRBD1 (5 bases). The CDR3 contains 16 residues. The V end lost 3 bases, the J end lost 3 bases, and 15 bases lay between the germline ends. The germline V gene has CDR1 SGDLS and CDR2 YYNGEE.

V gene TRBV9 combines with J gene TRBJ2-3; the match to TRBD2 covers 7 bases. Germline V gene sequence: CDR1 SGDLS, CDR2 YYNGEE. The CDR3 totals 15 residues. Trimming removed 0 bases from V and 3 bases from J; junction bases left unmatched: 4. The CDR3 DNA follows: TGTGCCAGCAGCGTAGCCGGGGGGATAACAGATACGCAGTATTTT. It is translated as CASSVAGGITDTQYF. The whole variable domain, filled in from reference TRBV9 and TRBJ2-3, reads DSGVTQTPKHLITATGQRVTLRCSPRSGDLSVYWYQQSLDQGLQFLIQYYNGEERAKGNILERFSAQQFPDLHSELNLSSLELGDSALYFCASSVAGGITDTQYFGPGTRLTVL.

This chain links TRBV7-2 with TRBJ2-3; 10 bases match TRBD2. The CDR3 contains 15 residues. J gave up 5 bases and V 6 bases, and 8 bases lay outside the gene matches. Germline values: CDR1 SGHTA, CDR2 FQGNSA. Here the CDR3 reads CASRGPSGSGDTQYF. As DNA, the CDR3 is TGTGCCAGCAGAGGCCCTAGCGGGAGTGGAGATACGCAGTATTTT.

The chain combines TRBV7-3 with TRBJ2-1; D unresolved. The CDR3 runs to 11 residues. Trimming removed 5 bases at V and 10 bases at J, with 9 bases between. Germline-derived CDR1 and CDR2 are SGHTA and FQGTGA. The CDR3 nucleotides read TGTGCCAGCAGCCTGGCAGGAGAGCAGTTCTTC. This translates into CASSLAGEQFF. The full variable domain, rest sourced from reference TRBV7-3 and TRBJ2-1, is GAGVSQTPSNKVTEKGKYVELRCDPISGHTALYWYRQSLGQGPEFLIYFQGTGAADDSGLPNDRFFAVRPEGSVSTLKIQRTERGDSAVYLCASSLAGEQFFGPGTRLTVL.

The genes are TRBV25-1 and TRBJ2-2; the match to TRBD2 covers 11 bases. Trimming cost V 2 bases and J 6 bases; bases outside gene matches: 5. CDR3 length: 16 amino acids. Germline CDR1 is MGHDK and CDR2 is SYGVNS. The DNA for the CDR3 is TGTGCCAGCAGTGAACCCGCTAGCGGGGGGTCCGGGGAGCTGTTTTTT. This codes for CASSEPASGGSGELFF.

The CDR3 reads CASSEDRDRTNYNYF. CDR3 in DNA: TGTGCCAGCAGTGAAGACCGGGACAGGACGAATTATAATTACTTC. The chain employs TRBV6-1 and TRBJ2-5; 8 nucleotides agree with TRBD1. Germline-derived CDR1 and CDR2 are MNHNS and SASEGT. This CDR3 is 15 amino acids long. Trimming took 1 base from V and 14 from J; bases not matched to a gene: 15.

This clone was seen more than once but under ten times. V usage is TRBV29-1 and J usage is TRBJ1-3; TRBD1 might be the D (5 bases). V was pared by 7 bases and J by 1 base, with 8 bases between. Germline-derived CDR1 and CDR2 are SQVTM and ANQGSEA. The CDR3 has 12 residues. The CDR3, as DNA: TGCAGCGCACAGGAGTCTGGAAACACCATATATTTT. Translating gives CSAQESGNTIYF.

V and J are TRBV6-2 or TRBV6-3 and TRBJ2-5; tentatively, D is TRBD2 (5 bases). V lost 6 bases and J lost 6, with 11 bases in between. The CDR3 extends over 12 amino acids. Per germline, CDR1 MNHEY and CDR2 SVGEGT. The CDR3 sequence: CASSGLSKTQYF. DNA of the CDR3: TGTGCCAGCAGCGGACTTAGTAAGACCCAGTACTTC.

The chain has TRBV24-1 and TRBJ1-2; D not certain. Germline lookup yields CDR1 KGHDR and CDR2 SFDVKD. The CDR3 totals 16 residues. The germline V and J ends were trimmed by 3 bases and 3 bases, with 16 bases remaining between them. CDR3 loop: CATSDPHGEEDYGYTF. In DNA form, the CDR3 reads TGTGCCACCAGTGATCCCCATGGGGAGGAGGACTATGGCTACACCTTC.